This TCR beta chain originates from a study of blood T cell repertoires in COVID-19. Study-wide context: Some COVID-19 samples were acute and others convalescent; all came from the United States, Italy and Spain. T cells, B-cell-depleted T cells, or PBMCs provided the cDNA or gDNA that served as material.

This clone was recorded only once. CDR1 is SGHRS, CDR2 YFSETQ, per germline. The CDR3 sequence is 14 residues long. Trimming removed 0 bases at V and 5 bases at J, with 11 bases between. Authors' analysis steps: Researchers report that nucleated cell counts were estimated from reference gene primer amplification. Data came from immunoSEQ multiplex PCR; TCRdb stores just in-frame clones and leaves some out. D and trimming were read from the DNA, whereas the V and J calls and clone size are those reported in that table. In the table there are 16,000 or so clones, around 89% of which are singletons. The chain is built from TRBV5-1 and TRBJ1-1; no definite D call. Sample: peripheral blood. This TCR was recovered from a man older than 75 with acute or convalescent COVID-19. The CDR3 coding sequence is TGCGCCAGCAGCTTGGAGGCGGGAGGTACTGAAGCTTTCTTT. This translates into CASSLEAGGTEAFF.